Listed below are T cell receptor beta chains from one sample, sequenced in a study of OX40 agonist ivuxolimab in advanced cancers. Only in-frame clones appear in the TCRdb table, and some are missing; sequencing was by immunoSEQ multiplex PCR. This sample has tens of thousands of clones, with approximately 91% found just once. This specimen consisted of CD4+ or CD8+ T cells sorted from blood, obtained in a trial of the OX40 agonist ivuxolimab. All receptors derive from an adult with an advanced solid tumor such as melanoma, head and neck, liver or kidney cancer. The CDR3 runs from the conserved cysteine through the conserved F or W. D genes are given only for firm matches. Some rows have no size entry. The others give once, few or many, or a class for an expanded clone.

V gene	J gene	clone size	CDR3 length	D gene	CDR3 protein	CDR3 DNA
TRBV28	TRBJ2-7	.	16	.	CASSLILSSSSYEQYF	TGTGCCAGCAGTTTAATTCTGAGTAGCAGCTCCTACGAGCAGTACTTC
TRBV27	TRBJ2-2	.	13	.	CASSTDRTGELFF	TGTGCCAGCAGTACAGACAGAACCGGGGAGCTGTTTTTT
TRBV5-1	TRBJ2-5	.	17	TRBD1	CASSLVQGAPVQETQYF	TGCGCCAGCAGCTTGGTTCAGGGGGCGCCGGTCCAAGAGACCCAGTACTTC
TRBV5-6	TRBJ1-5	.	15	.	CASSLGQAINQPQHF	TGTGCCAGCAGCTTGGGGCAGGCAATCAATCAGCCCCAGCATTTT
TRBV7-2	TRBJ2-3	once	15	TRBD2	CASSFGLAGADTQYF	TGTGCCAGCAGCTTTGGACTAGCGGGAGCAGATACGCAGTATTTT
TRBV13	TRBJ2-2	few	13	.	CASSPENTGELFF	TGTGCCAGCAGCCCGGAAAACACCGGGGAGCTGTTTTTT
TRBV25-1	TRBJ2-3	.	16	.	CASSEGLSSRTDTQYF	TGTGCCAGCAGTGAGGGTTTGTCTAGTCGCACAGATACGCAGTATTTT
TRBV27	TRBJ2-7	once	13	.	CASSFRGSYEQYF	TGTGCCAGCAGTTTTAGGGGTTCCTACGAGCAGTACTTC
TRBV6-5	TRBJ1-5	.	15	.	CASSYGSGGNQPQHF	TGTGCCAGCAGTTATGGATCCGGAGGCAATCAGCCCCAGCATTTT
TRBV6-4	TRBJ2-7	.	14	.	CASSDSTDPYEQYF	TGTGCCAGCAGTGACTCCACGGACCCATACGAGCAGTACTTC
TRBV28	TRBJ1-5	.	14	.	CASSLYGVNQPQHF	TGTGCCAGCAGTTTATACGGGGTTAATCAGCCCCAGCATTTT
TRBV28	TRBJ2-1	.	15	.	CASASVRSSYNEQFF	TGTGCCAGCGCCAGCGTTCGGTCCTCCTACAATGAGCAGTTCTTC
TRBV19	TRBJ1-5	.	17	TRBD1	CASSIYVGGFSNQPQHF	TGTGCCAGTAGTATATATGTAGGGGGCTTTAGCAATCAGCCCCAGCATTTT
TRBV7-9	TRBJ2-1	.	11	.	CASSLGIEQFF	TGTGCCAGCAGCTTAGGGATAGAGCAGTTCTTC
TRBV13	TRBJ2-1	.	17	.	CASSSPRGTEVYNEQFF	TGTGCCAGCAGCTCACCACGCGGGACGGAGGTATACAATGAGCAGTTCTTC
TRBV9	TRBJ2-4	.	14	.	CASSAASDLNIQYF	TGTGCCAGCAGCGCAGCCTCGGACCTAAACATTCAGTACTTC
TRBV9	TRBJ2-1	.	17	TRBD2	CASSAETSGRTYNEQFF	TGTGCCAGCAGCGCAGAAACTAGCGGGCGTACCTACAATGAGCAGTTCTTC
TRBV9	TRBJ2-2	once	15	.	CASSDIYRGTGELFF	TGTGCCAGCAGCGATATATACCGGGGGACCGGGGAGCTGTTTTTT
TRBV11-1	TRBJ2-1	.	17	.	CASSLALDSGIYNEQFF	TGTGCCAGCAGCCTAGCCCTCGACAGCGGAATCTACAATGAGCAGTTCTTC
TRBV7-8	TRBJ2-3	.	16	.	CASSTFEGARGDTQYF	TGTGCCAGCAGCACTTTTGAGGGAGCCCGGGGTGATACGCAGTATTTT
TRBV2	TRBJ1-5	.	14	.	CASSGGNSNQPQHF	TGTGCCAGCAGTGGGGGCAATAGCAATCAGCCCCAGCATTTT
TRBV9	TRBJ2-5	.	15	TRBD1	CASSEGTDLEETQYF	TGTGCCAGCAGCGAGGGGACAGATCTTGAAGAGACCCAGTACTTC
TRBV27	TRBJ2-3	.	12	.	CASSPSRDTQYF	TGTGCCAGCAGCCCGAGCCGGGATACGCAGTATTTT
TRBV27	TRBJ1-5	.	15	.	CASSSLPRGVQPQHF	TGTGCCAGCAGTTCCCTCCCTAGGGGAGTTCAGCCCCAGCATTTT
TRBV4-1	TRBJ2-7	.	15	TRBD1	CASSQEKQGAYEQYF	TGCGCCAGCAGCCAAGAGAAACAGGGGGCCTACGAGCAGTACTTC
TRBV28	TRBJ1-1	.	14	.	CASSFIQSNTEAFF	TGTGCCAGCAGTTTCATTCAGTCGAACACTGAAGCTTTCTTT
TRBV13	TRBJ2-3	.	15	.	CASSSGVLVGDTQYF	TGTGCCAGCAGCTCCGGAGTATTGGTGGGGGATACGCAGTATTTT
TRBV4-1	TRBJ1-4	.	15	.	CASSPGGQGNEKLFF	TGCGCCAGCAGCCCCGGCGGGCAGGGAAATGAAAAACTGTTTTTT
TRBV14	TRBJ2-5	few	14	.	CASSWGRGQETQYF	TGTGCCAGCAGCTGGGGGAGAGGCCAGGAGACCCAGTACTTC
TRBV6-5	TRBJ2-2	.	12	.	CASRPATGELFF	TGTGCCAGCAGACCGGCGACCGGGGAGCTGTTTTTT
TRBV2	TRBJ2-6	.	14	.	CARNTRSGANVLTF	TGTGCCAGGAACACCCGCTCTGGGGCCAACGTCCTGACTTTC
TRBV7-8	TRBJ2-3	.	16	TRBD2	CASSLGPSGREDTQYF	TGTGCCAGCAGCTTAGGGCCTAGCGGGAGGGAAGATACGCAGTATTTT
TRBV30	TRBJ2-2	.	14	.	CAWSVTAISGELFF	TGTGCCTGGAGTGTCACGGCGATTTCCGGGGAGCTGTTTTTT
TRBV6-5	TRBJ2-7	.	15	.	CASSPRGSGAYEQYF	TGTGCCAGCAGCCCCCGGGGTAGCGGAGCCTACGAGCAGTACTTC
TRBV7-9	TRBJ2-2	.	14	.	CASSSRPETGELFF	TGTGCCAGCAGCTCGCGGCCCGAGACCGGGGAGCTGTTTTTT
TRBV2	TRBJ2-5	.	16	TRBD1	CASADLGQGLKETQYF	TGTGCCAGCGCAGATTTAGGACAGGGCCTTAAGGAGACCCAGTACTTC
TRBV2	TRBJ2-3	.	14	.	CASSGDGSTDTQYF	TGTGCCAGCAGTGGGGACGGATCCACAGATACGCAGTATTTT
TRBV7-9	TRBJ2-7	.	15	TRBD2	CASSFLDSGGYEQYF	TGTGCCAGCAGCTTTCTTGATAGCGGGGGCTACGAGCAGTACTTC
TRBV19	TRBJ2-1	.	15	TRBD2	CASSTGLASYNEQFF	TGTGCCAGTAGTACGGGACTAGCTTCCTACAATGAGCAGTTCTTC
TRBV5-1	TRBJ2-2	few	14	.	CASLVGDLTGELFF	TGCGCCAGCCTGGTGGGGGACCTTACCGGGGAGCTGTTTTTT
TRBV11-3	TRBJ2-1	few	16	TRBD2	CASSNRLAGGVNEQFF	TGTGCCAGCAGCAACAGACTAGCGGGAGGGGTAAATGAGCAGTTCTTC
TRBV6-6	TRBJ2-3	.	12	.	CAVGAGTDTQYF	TGTGCCGTCGGGGCTGGAACAGATACGCAGTATTTT
TRBV6-6	TRBJ2-4	.	14	.	CASSYTGEENIQYF	TGTGCCAGCAGTTACACAGGGGAGGAAAACATTCAGTACTTC
TRBV5-4	TRBJ2-7	.	16	TRBD2	CASSRGGPSRGNEQYF	TGTGCCAGCAGCCGGGGGGGCCCCTCGCGGGGGAACGAGCAGTACTTC
TRBV2	TRBJ1-1	.	13	.	CASTSGTNTEAFF	TGTGCCAGCACCTCGGGGACGAACACTGAAGCTTTCTTT
TRBV6-5	TRBJ1-2	once	14	.	CASSLQGLAYGYTF	TGTGCCAGCAGTTTACAGGGACTCGCCTATGGCTACACCTTC
TRBV9	TRBJ2-1	few	13	.	CASSVLPYNEQFF	TGTGCCAGCAGCGTACTGCCCTACAATGAGCAGTTCTTC
TRBV7-2	TRBJ2-3	.	12	.	CASSLAPDTQYF	TGTGCCAGCAGCTTAGCTCCAGATACGCAGTATTTT
TRBV12-5	TRBJ2-1	.	16	TRBD2	CASGSSLAGEDDEQFF	TGTGCTAGTGGTTCAAGCCTAGCGGGAGAGGATGATGAGCAGTTCTTC
TRBV9	TRBJ1-1	few	13	.	CASSVVAANEAFF	TGTGCCAGCAGCGTAGTGGCGGCCAATGAAGCTTTCTTT
TRBV4-3	TRBJ1-1	.	15	.	CASSQDRSGATEAFF	TGCGCCAGCAGCCAAGATCGGTCAGGGGCCACTGAAGCTTTCTTT
TRBV2	TRBJ2-5	.	16	TRBD2	CASSESAGGPLETQYF	TGTGCCAGCAGTGAATCGGCGGGAGGGCCCCTCGAGACCCAGTACTTC
TRBV11-2	TRBJ1-1	.	15	.	CASSSLTGMNTEAFF	TGTGCCAGCAGCTCCCTTACGGGTATGAACACTGAAGCTTTCTTT
TRBV7-2	TRBJ2-1	.	16	TRBD2	CASSARTSGSPLGQFF	TGTGCCAGCAGCGCGAGGACTAGCGGGTCCCCCCTAGGGCAGTTCTTC
TRBV27	TRBJ2-1	.	15	.	CASRGLLSSYNEQFF	TGTGCCAGCAGAGGACTGTTAAGCTCCTACAATGAGCAGTTCTTC
TRBV5-6	TRBJ2-7	.	15	.	CASSLAPGTNYEQYF	TGTGCCAGCAGCTTGGCCCCAGGGACCAACTACGAGCAGTACTTC
TRBV5-8	TRBJ2-5	.	16	.	CASSLAVWAAQETQYF	TGTGCCAGCAGCTTGGCCGTATGGGCAGCCCAAGAGACCCAGTACTTC
TRBV4-1	TRBJ1-1	.	15	.	CASSQDLSGGTEAFF	TGCGCCAGCAGCCAAGATTTGTCGGGGGGCACTGAAGCTTTCTTT
TRBV29-1	TRBJ2-5	.	15	TRBD1	CSVEFAGQVQETQYF	TGCAGCGTAGAATTCGCGGGACAGGTACAAGAGACCCAGTACTTC